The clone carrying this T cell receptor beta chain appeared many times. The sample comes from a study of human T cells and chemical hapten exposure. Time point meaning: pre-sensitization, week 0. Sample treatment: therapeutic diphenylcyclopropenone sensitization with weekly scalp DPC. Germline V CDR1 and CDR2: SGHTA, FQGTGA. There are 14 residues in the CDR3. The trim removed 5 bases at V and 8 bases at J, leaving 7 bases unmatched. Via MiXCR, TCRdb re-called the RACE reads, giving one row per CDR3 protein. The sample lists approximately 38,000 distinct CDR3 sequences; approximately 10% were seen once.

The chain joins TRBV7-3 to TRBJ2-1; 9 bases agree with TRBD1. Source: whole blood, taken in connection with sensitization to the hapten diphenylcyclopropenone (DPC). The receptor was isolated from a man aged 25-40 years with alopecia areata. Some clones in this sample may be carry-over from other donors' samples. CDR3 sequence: CASSQGQGWDEQFF. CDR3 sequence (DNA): TGTGCCAGCAGCCAGGGACAGGGTTGGGATGAGCAGTTCTTC.